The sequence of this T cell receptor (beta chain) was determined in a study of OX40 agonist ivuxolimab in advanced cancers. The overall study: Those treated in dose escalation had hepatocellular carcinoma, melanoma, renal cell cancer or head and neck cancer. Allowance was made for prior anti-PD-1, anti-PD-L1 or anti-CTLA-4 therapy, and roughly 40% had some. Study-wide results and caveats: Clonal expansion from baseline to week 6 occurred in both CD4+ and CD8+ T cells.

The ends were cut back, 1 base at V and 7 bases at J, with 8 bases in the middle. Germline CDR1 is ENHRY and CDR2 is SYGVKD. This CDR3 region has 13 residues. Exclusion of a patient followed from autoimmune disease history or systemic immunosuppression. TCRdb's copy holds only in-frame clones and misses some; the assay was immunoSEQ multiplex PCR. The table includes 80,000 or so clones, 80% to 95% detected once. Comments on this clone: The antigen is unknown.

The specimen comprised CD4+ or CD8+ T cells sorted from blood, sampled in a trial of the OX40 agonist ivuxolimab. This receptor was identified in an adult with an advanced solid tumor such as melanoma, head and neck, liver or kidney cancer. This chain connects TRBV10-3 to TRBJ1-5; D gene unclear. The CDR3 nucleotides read TGTGCCATCAGTGAGTGGGATGGGCAGCCCCAGCATTTT. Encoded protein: CAISEWDGQPQHF.